The rows below give T cell receptor beta chains drawn from one sample of a study of blood T cell repertoires in COVID-19. Clones were sequenced by immunoSEQ multiplex PCR, and TCRdb holds only the in-frame ones, with some missing. Of approximately 500,000 clones listed, approximately 91% were seen once; the top ten hold roughly 7.4%. Sample: peripheral blood. The receptors were sampled from a woman in her forties or fifties with COVID-19, enrolled during active disease. Each CDR3 is given with its conserved first and last residue. D genes are given only for firm matches. Clone size is given for some rows only: seen once, a few or many times, or a class if the clone is expanded.

cdr3_nt cdr3_aa j_call v_call clone_size d_call
TGTGCCAGCAGTTGGACGGGGGTTAGCTACGAGCAGTACTTC CASSWTGVSYEQYF TRBJ2-7 TRBV6-5 . .
TGCAGCGCGCCAGCGGGGGGCCCTTTGGATGAGCAGTTCTTC CSAPAGGPLDEQFF TRBJ2-1 TRBV29-1 . TRBD2
TGTGCCAGCTCACCGAGGAAGCGTGGAGGTAATGAAAAACTGTTTTTT CASSPRKRGGNEKLFF TRBJ1-4 TRBV18 . .
TGCGCCAGCAGCCAAGTTTGGGGTCGGGGACTGGACGAGCAGTACTTC CASSQVWGRGLDEQYF TRBJ2-7 TRBV4-1 . .
TGTGCCAGCAGCCCCGAGGGGGGGAGAGATACGCAGTATTTT CASSPEGGRDTQYF TRBJ2-3 TRBV21-1 . .
TGTGCCAGCAGCCCAGTGCTAAGGGGAAGCACTGAAGCTTTCTTT CASSPVLRGSTEAFF TRBJ1-1 TRBV27 . .
TGCGCCAGCAGCTTGTCGCGGGGAAGCTCCTACGAGCAGTACTTC CASSLSRGSSYEQYF TRBJ2-7 TRBV5-1 . .
TGTGCCAGCAGCGTAGGTTCGGGGTACGATGAAAAACTGTTTTTT CASSVGSGYDEKLFF TRBJ1-4 TRBV9 . .
TGTGCCACCAGTGATTCTAAGCTCTATGGTGGCTACACCTTC CATSDSKLYGGYTF TRBJ1-2 TRBV24-1 . .
TGTGCCAGCAGCTTAGGGGGACAGGGTCGAGAGACCCAGTACTTC CASSLGGQGRETQYF TRBJ2-5 TRBV11-1 . TRBD1
TGTGCCAGCAGCTTAGGGTGGGAAGCGGGGGGAGCACAAGAGACCCAGTACTTC CASSLGWEAGGAQETQYF TRBJ2-5 TRBV7-8 . TRBD2
TGCGCCAGCAGCTTGTCACAGGGCAACACTGAAGCTTTCTTT CASSLSQGNTEAFF TRBJ1-1 TRBV5-1 few .
TGTGCCTGGAGGGAGCGGGGGTACAATGAGCAGTTCTTC CAWRERGYNEQFF TRBJ2-1 TRBV30 once TRBD2
TGTGCCAGCAGTGGCGGGGGGTTATTCGAGCAGTACTTC CASSGGGLFEQYF TRBJ2-7 TRBV6-2/TRBV6-3 . TRBD2
TGTGCCAGCAGCCCCCCGGGTTTCTTTGGCTACACCTTC CASSPPGFFGYTF TRBJ1-2 TRBV5-6 . .
TGTGCCAGCAGCTTATCAAGGGGAACTGGGGCCAACGTCCTGACTTTC CASSLSRGTGANVLTF TRBJ2-6 TRBV11-2 . .
TGTGCCAGCAGCCCTCACCCGACTGGGAGGGCAGATACGCAGTATTTT CASSPHPTGRADTQYF TRBJ2-3 TRBV14 . TRBD2
TGTGCCAGCAGCGCCCAGGGGGTAAACACTGAAGCTTTCTTT CASSAQGVNTEAFF TRBJ1-1 TRBV2 . TRBD1
TGTGCCAGCAGTTCTGGGACAGGGATCCCAGATACGCAGTATTTT CASSSGTGIPDTQYF TRBJ2-3 TRBV27 once TRBD1
TGTGCCAGCAGTGCCGACAGGGTCTCCCTTGAAGCTTTCTTT CASSADRVSLEAFF TRBJ1-1 TRBV6-4 . TRBD1
TGCGCCAGCAGTGAGTCGGGAGGGGGGAAGGACAATGAGCAGTTCTTC CASSESGGGKDNEQFF TRBJ2-1 TRBV10-1 once .
TGTGCCAGCAGTGAGGAGCGCGGGAATCAGCCCCAGCATTTT CASSEERGNQPQHF TRBJ1-5 TRBV6-1 . .